The sequence of this TCR beta chain was determined in a study of Ad26.COV2.S vaccination and SARS-CoV-2 variants. Study-wide background: Enrolled in COV1001, the donor was in the Ad26.COV2.S trial arm, which received the vaccine. Intramuscular Ad26.COV2.S at 5x10^10 or 1x10^11 viral particles. The study's findings and limits: The TCR breadth and depth analyses may have produced an underestimate of total T cell responses. Vaccinees reportedly had broad spike-specific CD8+ and CD4+ T cell responses.

The CDR3 covers 14 residues. V lost 7 bases and J lost 4, with 16 bases in between. CDR1 is LNHDA and CDR2 is SQIVND in the germline V gene (reference sequence). TCRdb's copy holds only in-frame clones and misses some; the assay was immunoSEQ multiplex PCR. The sample yields over 350,000 clones, approximately 86% seen once. Treatment here: about 20 received Ad26.COV2.S at low or high dose, single or two shots; 5 received placebo; per-sample allocation not given. Collection of samples fell on day 63 after the first vaccine or placebo injection. About this clone itself: Antigen unknown.

The sequenced sample was peripheral blood, obtained in a trial of Ad26.COV2.S vaccine versus placebo. The clonotype originates from a person between 18 and 59 years old who received the Ad26.COV2.S COVID-19 vaccine or a placebo. The V and J genes are TRBV19 and TRBJ1-2, with D perhaps matching TRBD1 (5 bases). CDR3 loop: CASIPGPGIYGYTF. The DNA of the CDR3 is TGTGCCAGTATCCCTGGTCCAGGGATCTATGGCTACACCTTC.